Sequencing of this T cell receptor (beta chain) was carried out in a study of monozygotic twins with inflammatory bowel disease. Germline V lookup: CDR1 SGDLS, CDR2 YYNGEE. The CDR3 is 16 residues long. PCR of TCRalpha and TCRbeta cDNA was nested, with two rounds of roughly 16 and 10 cycles. TCRdb re-called the 5' RACE reads and shows each CDR3 protein once, DNA omitted. The specimen's table records under 150,000 distinct CDR3 sequences. The chain joins TRBV9 to TRBJ2-3; TCRdb reports TRBD2, a call that lacks DNA to check it against. The source of this sequence is a human donor with ulcerative colitis or Crohn's disease, or a healthy co-twin of an affected twin (not recorded which). The sample was blood. The CDR3 loop reads CASSAYPTRSTDTQYF.